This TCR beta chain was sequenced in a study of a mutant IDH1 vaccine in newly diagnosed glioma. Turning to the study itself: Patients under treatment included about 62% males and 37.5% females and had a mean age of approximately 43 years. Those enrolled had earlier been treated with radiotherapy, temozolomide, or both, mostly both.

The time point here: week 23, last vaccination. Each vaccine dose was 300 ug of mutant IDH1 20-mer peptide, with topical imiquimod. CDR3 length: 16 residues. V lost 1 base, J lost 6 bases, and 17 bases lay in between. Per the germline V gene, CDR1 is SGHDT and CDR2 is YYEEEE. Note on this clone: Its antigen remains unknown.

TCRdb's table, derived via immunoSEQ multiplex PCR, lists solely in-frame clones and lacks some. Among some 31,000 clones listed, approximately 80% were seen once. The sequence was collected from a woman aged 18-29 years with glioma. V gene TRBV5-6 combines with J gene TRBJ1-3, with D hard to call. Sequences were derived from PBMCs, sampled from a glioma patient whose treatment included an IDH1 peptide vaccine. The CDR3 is CASSLKSRTFSNTIYF. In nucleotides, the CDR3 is TGTGCCAGCAGCTTGAAGTCCAGAACCTTTTCAAACACCATATATTTT.